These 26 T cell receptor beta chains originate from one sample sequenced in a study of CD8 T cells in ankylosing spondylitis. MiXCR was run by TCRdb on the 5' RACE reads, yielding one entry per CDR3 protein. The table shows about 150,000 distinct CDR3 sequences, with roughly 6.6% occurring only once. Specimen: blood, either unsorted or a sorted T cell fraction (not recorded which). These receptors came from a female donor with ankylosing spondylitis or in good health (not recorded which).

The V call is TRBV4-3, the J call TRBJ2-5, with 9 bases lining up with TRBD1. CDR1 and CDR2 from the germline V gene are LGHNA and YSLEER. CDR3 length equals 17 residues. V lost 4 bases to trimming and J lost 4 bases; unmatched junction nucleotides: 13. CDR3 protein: CASSRSASGTGSETQYF. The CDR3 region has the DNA TGCGCCAGCAGCCGGTCGGCCTCCGGGACAGGGTCAGAGACCCAGTACTTC.

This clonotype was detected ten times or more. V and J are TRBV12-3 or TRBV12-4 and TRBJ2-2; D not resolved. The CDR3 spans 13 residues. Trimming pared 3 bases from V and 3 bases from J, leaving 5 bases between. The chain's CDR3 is CASSFVDTGELFF. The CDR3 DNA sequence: TGTGCCAGCAGTTTTGTAGACACCGGGGAGCTGTTTTTT.

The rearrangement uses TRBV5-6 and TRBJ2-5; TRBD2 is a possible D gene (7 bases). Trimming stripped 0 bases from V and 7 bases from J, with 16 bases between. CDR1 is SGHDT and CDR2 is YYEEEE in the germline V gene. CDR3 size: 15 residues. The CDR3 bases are TGTGCCAGCAGCTTGGATATTAGGGGGGGGACGACCCAGTACTTC. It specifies CASSLDIRGGTTQYF.

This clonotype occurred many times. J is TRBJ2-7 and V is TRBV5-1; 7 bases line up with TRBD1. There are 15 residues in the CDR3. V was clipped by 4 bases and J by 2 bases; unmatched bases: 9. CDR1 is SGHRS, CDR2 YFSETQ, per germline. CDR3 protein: CASSPPGTETYEQYF. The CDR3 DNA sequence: TGCGCCAGCAGCCCCCCCGGGACAGAGACCTACGAGCAGTACTTC.

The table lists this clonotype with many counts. CDR3 coding DNA: TGTGCCAGCAGCGACCCGACAGGGGTCTATGGCTACACCTTC. It codes for CASSDPTGVYGYTF. The chain combines TRBV6-1 with TRBJ1-2; 8 positions agree with TRBD1. J gave up 4 bases and V 6 bases, and 7 bases lay outside the gene matches. The CDR3 covers 14 residues. Germline V gives CDR1 MNHNS, CDR2 SASEGT.

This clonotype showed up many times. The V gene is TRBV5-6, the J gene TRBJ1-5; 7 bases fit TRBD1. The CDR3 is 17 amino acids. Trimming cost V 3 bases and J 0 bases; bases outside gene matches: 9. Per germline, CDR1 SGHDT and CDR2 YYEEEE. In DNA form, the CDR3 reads TGTGCCAGCAGCTGGACACAGGGGACCTATAGCAATCAGCCCCAGCATTTT. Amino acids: CASSWTQGTYSNQPQHF.

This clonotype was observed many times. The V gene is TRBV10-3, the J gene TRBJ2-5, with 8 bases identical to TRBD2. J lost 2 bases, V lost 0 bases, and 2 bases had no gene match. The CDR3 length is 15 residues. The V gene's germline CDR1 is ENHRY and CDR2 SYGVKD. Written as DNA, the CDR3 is TGTGCCATCAGTGAGTCAGCGGGGGCACAAGAGACCCAGTACTTC. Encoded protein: CAISESAGAQETQYF.

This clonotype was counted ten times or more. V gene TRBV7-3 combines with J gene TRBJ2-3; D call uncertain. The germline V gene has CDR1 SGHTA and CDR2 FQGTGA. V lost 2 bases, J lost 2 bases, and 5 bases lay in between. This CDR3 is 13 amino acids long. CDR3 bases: TGTGCCAGCAGCTTACTCTTCACAGATACGCAGTATTTT. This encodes CASSLLFTDTQYF.

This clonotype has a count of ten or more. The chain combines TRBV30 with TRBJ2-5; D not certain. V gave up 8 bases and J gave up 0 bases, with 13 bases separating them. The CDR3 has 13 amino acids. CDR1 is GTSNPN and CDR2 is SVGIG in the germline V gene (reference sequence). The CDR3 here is CAASSENQETQYF. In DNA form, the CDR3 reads TGTGCCGCGTCGTCAGAAAACCAAGAGACCCAGTACTTC.

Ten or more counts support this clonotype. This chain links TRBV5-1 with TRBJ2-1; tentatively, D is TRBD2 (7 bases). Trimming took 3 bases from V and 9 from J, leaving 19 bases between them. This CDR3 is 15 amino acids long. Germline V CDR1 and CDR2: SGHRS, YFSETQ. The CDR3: CASSSFGGGSGEQFF. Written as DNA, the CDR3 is TGCGCCAGCAGCTCCTTTGGCGGGGGCTCGGGTGAGCAGTTCTTC. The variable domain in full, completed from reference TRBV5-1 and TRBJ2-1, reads KAGVTQTPRYLIKTRGQQVTLSCSPISGHRSVSWYQQTPGQGLQFLFEYFSETQRNKGNFPGRFSGRQFSNSRSEMNVSTLELGDSALYLCASSSFGGGSGEQFFGPGTRLTVL.

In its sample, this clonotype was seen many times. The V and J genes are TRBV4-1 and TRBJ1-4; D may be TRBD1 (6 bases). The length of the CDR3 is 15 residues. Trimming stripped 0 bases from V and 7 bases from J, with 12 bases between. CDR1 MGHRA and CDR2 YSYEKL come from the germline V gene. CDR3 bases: TGCGCCAGCAGCCAAGAAGGACAGTTGCGTGAAAAACTGTTTTTT. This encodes CASSQEGQLREKLFF.

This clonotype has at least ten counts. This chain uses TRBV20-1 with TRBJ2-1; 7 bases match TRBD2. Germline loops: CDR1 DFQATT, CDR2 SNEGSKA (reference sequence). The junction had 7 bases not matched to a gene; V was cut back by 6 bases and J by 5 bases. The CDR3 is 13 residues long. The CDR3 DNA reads TGCAGTGCCAAACTAGCGAGAAACAATGAGCAGTTCTTC. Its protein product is CSAKLARNNEQFF.

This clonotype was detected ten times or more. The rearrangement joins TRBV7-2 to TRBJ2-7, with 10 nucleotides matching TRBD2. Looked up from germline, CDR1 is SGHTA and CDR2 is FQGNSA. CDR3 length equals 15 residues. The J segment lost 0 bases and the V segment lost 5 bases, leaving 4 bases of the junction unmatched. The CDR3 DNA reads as TGTGCCAGCAGCGCTAGCGGGGGAATCTCCTACGAGCAGTACTTC. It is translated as CASSASGGISYEQYF.

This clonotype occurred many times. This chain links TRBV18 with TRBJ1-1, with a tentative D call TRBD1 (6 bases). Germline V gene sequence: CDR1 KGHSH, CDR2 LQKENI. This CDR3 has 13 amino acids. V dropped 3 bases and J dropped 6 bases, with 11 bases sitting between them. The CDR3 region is CASSPEQGAEAFF. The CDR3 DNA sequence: TGTGCCAGCTCACCGGAACAGGGCGCTGAAGCTTTCTTT.

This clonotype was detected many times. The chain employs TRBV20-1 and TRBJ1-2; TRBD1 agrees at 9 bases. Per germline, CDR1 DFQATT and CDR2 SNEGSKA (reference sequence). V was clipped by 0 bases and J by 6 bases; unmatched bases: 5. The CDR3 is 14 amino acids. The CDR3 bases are TGCAGTGCTAGAGATTGGGGACAGGGTGATGGCTACACCTTC. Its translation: CSARDWGQGDGYTF.

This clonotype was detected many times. The CDR3 DNA follows: TGCAGTGGGGGGCTGGGAAGCTCCTACGAGCAGTACTTC. The encoded protein is CSGGLGSSYEQYF. The genes are TRBV29-1 and TRBJ2-7, with D perhaps being TRBD1 or TRBD2 (6 bases each). CDR1 is SQVTM, CDR2 ANQGSEA, per germline. The CDR3 consists of 13 residues.

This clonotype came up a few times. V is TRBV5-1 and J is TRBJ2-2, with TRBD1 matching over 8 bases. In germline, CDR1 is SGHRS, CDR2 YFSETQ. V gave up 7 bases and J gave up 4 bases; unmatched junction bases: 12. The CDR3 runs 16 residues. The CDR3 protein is CASDSRAGGATGELFF. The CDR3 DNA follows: TGCGCCAGCGACTCCCGGGCAGGGGGCGCCACCGGGGAGCTGTTTTTT.

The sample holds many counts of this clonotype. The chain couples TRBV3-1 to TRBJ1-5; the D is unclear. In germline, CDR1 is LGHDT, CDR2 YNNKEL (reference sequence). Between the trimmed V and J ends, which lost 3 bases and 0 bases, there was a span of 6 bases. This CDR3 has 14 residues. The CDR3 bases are TGTGCCAGCAGCCAGGGTCTTAGCAATCAGCCCCAGCATTTT. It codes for CASSQGLSNQPQHF.

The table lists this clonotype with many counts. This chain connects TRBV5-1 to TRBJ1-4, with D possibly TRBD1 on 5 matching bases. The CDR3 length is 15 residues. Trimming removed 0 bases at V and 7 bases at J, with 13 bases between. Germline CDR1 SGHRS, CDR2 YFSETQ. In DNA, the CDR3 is TGCGCCAGCAGCTTGGCCTCCGGGGACGGTGAAAAACTGTTTTTT. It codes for CASSLASGDGEKLFF.

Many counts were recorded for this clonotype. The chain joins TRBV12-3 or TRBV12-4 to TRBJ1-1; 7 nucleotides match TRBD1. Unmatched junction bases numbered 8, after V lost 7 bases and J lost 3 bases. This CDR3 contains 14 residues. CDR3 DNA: TGTGCCAGCATTTCGGACAGGAGGGACACTGAAGCTTTCTTT. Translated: CASISDRRDTEAFF.

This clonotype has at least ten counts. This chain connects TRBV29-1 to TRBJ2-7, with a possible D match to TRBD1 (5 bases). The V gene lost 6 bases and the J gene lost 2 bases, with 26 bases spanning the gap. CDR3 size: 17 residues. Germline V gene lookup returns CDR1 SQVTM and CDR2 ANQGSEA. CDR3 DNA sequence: TGCAGCGTCCAAGTAAGACAACGACAGCGCTTAACCTACGAGCAGTACTTC. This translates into CSVQVRQRQRLTYEQYF.

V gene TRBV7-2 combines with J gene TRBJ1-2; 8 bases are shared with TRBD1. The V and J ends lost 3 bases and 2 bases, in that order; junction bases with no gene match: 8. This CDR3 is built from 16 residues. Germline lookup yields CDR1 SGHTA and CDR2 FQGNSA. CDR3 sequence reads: CASSFGQGGGNYGYTF. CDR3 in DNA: TGTGCCAGCAGCTTCGGACAGGGAGGGGGCAACTATGGCTACACCTTC.

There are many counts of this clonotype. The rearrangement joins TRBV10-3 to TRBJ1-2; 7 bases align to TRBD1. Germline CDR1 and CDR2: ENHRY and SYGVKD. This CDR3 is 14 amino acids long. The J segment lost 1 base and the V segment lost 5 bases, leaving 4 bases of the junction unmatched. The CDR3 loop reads CAISLQGNNYGYTF. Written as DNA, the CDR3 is TGTGCCATCAGTCTACAGGGGAATAACTATGGCTACACCTTC.

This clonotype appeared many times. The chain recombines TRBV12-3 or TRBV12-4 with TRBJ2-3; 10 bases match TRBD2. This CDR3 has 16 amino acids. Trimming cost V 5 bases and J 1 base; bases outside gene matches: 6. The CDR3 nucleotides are TGTGCCAGCAGTCGCGCCCTAGCGGGAGGCACAGATACGCAGTATTTT. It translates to CASSRALAGGTDTQYF.

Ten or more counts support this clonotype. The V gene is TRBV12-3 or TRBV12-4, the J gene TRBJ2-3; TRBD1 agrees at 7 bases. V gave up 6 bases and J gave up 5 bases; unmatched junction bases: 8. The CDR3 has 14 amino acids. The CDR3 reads CASSVGTGVDTQYF. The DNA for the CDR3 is TGTGCCAGCAGCGTCGGAACAGGGGTAGATACGCAGTATTTT.

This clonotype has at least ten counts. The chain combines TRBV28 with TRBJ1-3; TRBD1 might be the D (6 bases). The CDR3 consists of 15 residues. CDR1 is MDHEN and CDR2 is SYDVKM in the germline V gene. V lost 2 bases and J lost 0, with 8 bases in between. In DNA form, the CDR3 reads TGTGCCAGCAGTTTAGGGGGCGCCTCTGGAAACACCATATATTTT. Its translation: CASSLGGASGNTIYF. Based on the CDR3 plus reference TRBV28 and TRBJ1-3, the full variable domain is DVKVTQSSRYLVKRTGEKVFLECVQDMDHENMFWYRQDPGLGLRLIYFSYDVKMKEKGDIPEGYSVSREKKERFSLILESASTNQTSMYLCASSLGGASGNTIYFGEGSWLTVV.